The 14 T cell receptor beta chains below come from one sample, sequenced in a study of PD-L1 blockade in urothelial cancer. Assay used: immunoSEQ multiplex PCR; TCRdb lists only in-frame clones, some missing. Of 95,000 or so clones in the sample, around nine tenths were seen once. Time point described: pretreatment peripheral blood. This material consisted of PBMCs, taken around atezolizumab (anti-PD-L1) treatment. Source of these receptors: a man in his 60s with urothelial cancer.

The chain is built from TRBV28 and TRBJ2-7; 8 nucleotides match TRBD1. J lost 5 bases, V lost 4 bases, and 7 bases had no gene match. CDR1 MDHEN and CDR2 SYDVKM come from the germline V gene. The CDR3 runs 14 residues. The CDR3 sequence: CASSSTGVVHEQYF. The CDR3 DNA reads TGTGCCAGCAGTTCGACAGGGGTCGTCCACGAGCAGTACTTC.

This chain connects TRBV5-1 to TRBJ2-7; TRBD2 matches at 9 bases. Germline CDR1 and CDR2: SGHRS and YFSETQ. Losses at the gene ends were 0 bases for V and 7 bases for J; bases not matched to a gene: 11. The CDR3 has 16 amino acids. CDR3 sequence (DNA): TGCGCCAGCAGCTTGGCTTTAACTAGCGGGCTGCTGGAGCAGTACTTC. This encodes CASSLALTSGLLEQYF.

The rearrangement uses TRBV18 and TRBJ1-2, with D possibly being TRBD1 (6 bases). The ends were cut back, 6 bases at V and 6 bases at J, with 20 bases in the middle. This CDR3 spans 15 amino acids. Looked up from germline, CDR1 is KGHSH and CDR2 is LQKENI. The CDR3 here is CASSDTNNQGNGYTF. Here the CDR3 DNA reads TGTGCCAGCTCGGACACGAACAATCAGGGGAATGGCTACACCTTC.

CDR3 in amino acids: CATRQGTNEKLFF. As DNA, the CDR3 is TGTGCCACCCGACAGGGCACTAATGAAAAACTGTTTTTT. V gene TRBV28 combines with J gene TRBJ1-4; 7 bases agree with TRBD1. Germline CDR1 MDHEN, CDR2 SYDVKM. The CDR3 spans 13 residues. With V trimmed by 10 bases and J by 2 bases, 4 bases remained unmatched.

The genes are TRBV14 and TRBJ2-2; possible D gene TRBD2, 5 bases. V lost 2 bases and J 2 bases, leaving 6 bases between the germline ends. The CDR3 has 14 residues. The V gene's germline CDR1 is SGHDN and CDR2 FVKESK. CDR3 sequence: CASSQLANTGELFF. The CDR3 DNA reads as TGTGCCAGCAGCCAACTAGCAAACACCGGGGAGCTGTTTTTT.

The chain combines TRBV5-4 with TRBJ2-7; 8 positions agree with TRBD1. The CDR3 extends over 13 amino acids. Germline V gives CDR1 SGHNT, CDR2 YYREEE (reference sequence). Trimming removed 2 bases from V and 4 bases from J; junction bases left unmatched: 2. The CDR3 loop reads CASSFQGAYEQYF. The CDR3 DNA is TGTGCCAGCAGCTTTCAGGGGGCGTACGAGCAGTACTTC.

J is TRBJ1-1 and V is TRBV28; D unclear. Germline V gene sequence: CDR1 MDHEN, CDR2 SYDVKM. V shed 4 bases and J shed 11 bases, with 8 bases lying between them. The CDR3 length is 10 residues. The CDR3 DNA reads as TGTGCCAGCAGTTCCCGCCGGGCTTTCTTT. Protein sequence: CASSSRRAFF.

J is TRBJ2-2 and V is TRBV6-4; D is uncertain. V gave up 3 bases and J gave up 2 bases, with 7 bases separating them. CDR1 and CDR2 (germline): MRHNA, SNTAGT. The CDR3 covers 14 residues. CDR3 nucleotides: TGTGCCAGCAGTGAACAGATTAACACCGGGGAGCTGTTTTTT. Translation gives CASSEQINTGELFF.

The chain combines TRBV4-2 with TRBJ2-7; 7 bases match TRBD2. Germline assignment: CDR1 LGHNA and CDR2 YNFKEQ. This CDR3 region has 16 residues. Trimming took 4 bases from V and 2 from J; bases not matched to a gene: 11. CDR3 sequence reads: CASSPDSGGSTYEQYF. The CDR3 DNA reads TGTGCCAGCAGCCCAGATTCGGGGGGATCTACCTACGAGCAGTACTTC.

The chain has TRBV11-1 and TRBJ2-5, with a possible D match to TRBD2 (6 bases). CDR3 length equals 17 residues. Germline assignment: CDR1 SGHAT and CDR2 FQDESV (reference sequence). The ends were cut back, 0 bases at V and 4 bases at J, with 18 bases in the middle. The CDR3 loop is CASSLADLPGGSETQYF. DNA for the CDR3: TGTGCCAGCAGCTTAGCCGACCTTCCAGGAGGGTCAGAGACCCAGTACTTC.

The chain combines TRBV4-3 with TRBJ1-5, with TRBD1 as a possible D gene (6 bases). Trimming shortened V by 0 bases and J by 0 bases, and 12 bases separated the two germline ends. This CDR3 comprises 17 residues. Germline V gene sequence: CDR1 LGHNA, CDR2 YSLEER. The CDR3: CASSQEPRGISNQPQHF. The CDR3 DNA reads as TGCGCCAGCAGCCAAGAACCGAGGGGGATTAGCAATCAGCCCCAGCATTTT.

The chain employs TRBV11-3 and TRBJ2-2; D is uncertain. CDR1 is SGHNT, CDR2 YENEEA, per germline. The CDR3 is made up of 15 amino acids. The germline V and J ends were trimmed by 1 base and 4 bases, with 10 bases remaining between them. This CDR3 is CASSLASLRTGELFF. The CDR3 bases are TGTGCCAGCAGCTTAGCGTCCCTCCGCACCGGGGAGCTGTTTTTT. Full variable domain (rest looked up from reference TRBV11-3 and TRBJ2-2): EAGVVQSPRYKIIEKKQPVAFWCNPISGHNTLYWYLQNLGQGPELLIRYENEEAVDDSQLPKDRFSAERLKGVDSTLKIQPAELGDSAVYLCASSLASLRTGELFFGEGSRLTVL.

The V and J genes are TRBV6-6 and TRBJ2-1; TRBD1 matches 9 bases. The germline V gene encodes CDR1 MNHNY and CDR2 SVGAGI (reference sequence). The CDR3 is 14 residues long. The trim removed 4 bases at V and 6 bases at J, leaving 4 bases unmatched. The CDR3 reads CASSLTGGLNEQFF. The CDR3 DNA reads TGTGCCAGCAGTTTAACAGGGGGCCTCAATGAGCAGTTCTTC.

The chain couples TRBV6-6 to TRBJ1-1; 7 bases line up with TRBD1. The V gene's germline CDR1 is MNHNY and CDR2 SVGAGI (reference sequence). The CDR3 loop spans 14 amino acids. V shed 6 bases, J shed 1 base, and the junction held 5 bases outside the gene matches. This CDR3 reads CASRDRVGNTEAFF. The CDR3, as DNA: TGTGCCAGCAGAGACAGGGTAGGGAACACTGAAGCTTTCTTT.